Included here is one T cell receptor (beta chain) sequence, with context. Antigen: not known. The CDR3 extends over 13 amino acids. The authors made each sample's cDNA in eight separate reactions. TCRdb re-called the 5' RACE reads, yielding one record per CDR3 amino acid sequence without DNA. This repertoire comprises roughly 200,000 distinct CDR3 sequences; its ten largest clones make up approximately 1.6%. The data stem from a study of monozygotic twins with inflammatory bowel disease. General observations from the study: Especially with disease activity, IBD patients shared fewer clonotypes with others than healthy twins did.

This receptor was taken from a human donor with ulcerative colitis or Crohn's disease, or a healthy co-twin of an affected twin (not recorded which). This sequence joins TRBV12-3 or TRBV12-4 and TRBJ2-7; TCRdb returns TRBD1, unconfirmable since there is no DNA. Sequencing input: blood. The CDR3 sequence: CASRWTGKFEQYF.